This T cell receptor beta chain was identified during a study of blood T cell repertoires in COVID-19. Study overall: PBMCs, B-cell-depleted T cells, or T cells provided the cDNA or gDNA that made up the material.

In the original processing: Nucleated cell counts were estimated from reference gene primer amplification. Clones were sequenced by immunoSEQ multiplex PCR, and TCRdb holds only the in-frame ones, with some missing. V, J and clone size are those of that table, while D and trimming were read from the DNA. The top ten hold approximately 2.5% of the sample, which has 210,000 or so clones, approximately 90% seen once. Enrolment of Seattle patients took place during active infection, and they were followed longitudinally. Trimming took 11 bases from V and 0 from J; bases not matched to a gene: 5. This CDR3 comprises 14 residues. Germline-derived CDR1 and CDR2 are MNHEY and SVGAGI.

What was sequenced was peripheral blood. This TCR was sampled from a man in his thirties or forties with COVID-19, enrolled during active disease. The chain couples TRBV6-5 to TRBJ2-1; 9 bases map to TRBD2. The CDR3 sequence is CAGNSGGSYNEQFF. The CDR3 DNA reads as TGTGCCGGGAATAGCGGGGGCTCCTACAATGAGCAGTTCTTC.